The 21 T cell receptor beta chains below all came from one sample that was sequenced in a study of T cells in Graves' hyperthyroidism and ophthalmopathy. The TCR beta CDR3 regions underwent amplification using RNA transcripts as the source. The study used the HTBI primer set for a first-round RT-PCR of the TCR CDR3. Each CDR3 protein gets one entry after TCRdb re-called the multiplex PCR reads with MiXCR. The sample records approximately 58,000 distinct CDR3 sequences, less than 50% being singletons. The sample consisted of blood. These receptors were obtained from a woman in her twenties or thirties with Graves' ophthalmopathy.

This clonotype was counted many times. The chain carries TRBV6-1 and TRBJ2-7, with D tentatively TRBD1 (5 bases). Germline values: CDR1 MNHNS, CDR2 SASEGT. The CDR3 runs 13 residues. Trimming cost V 2 bases and J 3 bases, with 8 bases left between them. CDR3 sequence: CASSEKGYYEQYF. In nucleotides, the CDR3 is TGTGCCAGCAGTGAAAAGGGGTACTACGAGCAGTACTTC.

About this clonotype: A junction boundary mismatches the germline segment, possibly from a read error. The DNA for the CDR3 is TGCAGTGCGGGGGCTCTAACCTACAAGCAGTACTTC. The encoded protein is CSAGALTYKQYF. The chain joins TRBV20-1 to TRBJ2-7; D is possibly TRBD1 (6 bases). The CDR3 is 12 residues long. The germline gives CDR1 DFQATT, CDR2 SNEGSKA (reference sequence).

The rearrangement links TRBV14 to TRBJ1-2, with a weak D call TRBD1 (5 bases). The CDR3 loop spans 13 amino acids. Looked up from germline, CDR1 is SGHDN and CDR2 is FVKESK. The CDR3 DNA follows: TGTGCTAACAGCCAACCGCAGGGATATGGCTACACCTTC. Protein: CANSQPQGYGYTF.

This clonotype has a count of ten or more. This sequence joins TRBV11-2 and TRBJ2-1, with TRBD2 identical over 11 bases. V dropped 4 bases and J dropped 7; count of bases not matched to a gene: 6. Germline values: CDR1 SGHAT, CDR2 FQNNGV. The CDR3 has 15 residues. The CDR3 DNA sequence: TGTGCCAGCAGCTCGACTAGCGGGATTTTTAATGAGCAGTTCTTC. Protein sequence: CASSSTSGIFNEQFF.

Points on this clonotype: With a much larger clone just one base away, this may be a read error. The chain carries TRBV6-1 and TRBJ2-7; 7 positions match TRBD2. The CDR3 is 13 amino acids. The trim removed 11 bases at V and 5 bases at J, leaving 12 bases unmatched. The germline gives CDR1 MNHNS, CDR2 SASEGT. The CDR3 nucleotides read TGTGCCGCATGGGGGGGGGAGAACCACGAGCAGTACTTC. It specifies CAAWGGENHEQYF.

This clonotype showed up just once. V is TRBV20-1 and J is TRBJ2-7; D remains unclear. CDR1 and CDR2 from the germline V gene are DFQATT and SNEGSKA (reference sequence). The ends were cut back, 0 bases at V and 2 bases at J, with 2 bases in the middle. CDR3 length equals 11 residues. CDR3 loop: CSARDAYEQYF. CDR3 nucleotides: TGCAGTGCTAGAGACGCCTACGAGCAGTACTTC.

This clonotype was seen repeatedly, ten times or more. The chain uses TRBV7-9 and TRBJ2-7; D is perhaps TRBD1 or TRBD2 (6 bases each). Germline assignment: CDR1 SEHNR and CDR2 FQNEAQ (reference sequence). Trimming cost V 1 base and J 7 bases, with 17 bases left between them. The CDR3 spans 15 residues. CDR3 protein: CASSLESVGGLEQYF. The CDR3 coding sequence is TGTGCCAGCAGCTTAGAATCTGTTGGGGGGCTAGAGCAGTACTTC.

This clonotype came up many times. V usage is TRBV12-3 or TRBV12-4 and J usage is TRBJ2-7; TRBD2 aligns across 11 bases. The CDR3 sequence is 15 residues long. V was pared by 3 bases and J by 3 bases, with 4 bases of the junction left unmatched. The DNA for the CDR3 is TGTGCCAGCAGTTTGCTAGCGGGAGGACTCTACGAGCAGTACTTC. Amino acids: CASSLLAGGLYEQYF.

The J gene is TRBJ1-2, the V gene TRBV7-2; possible D gene TRBD1, 5 bases. Trimming shortened V by 5 bases and J by 4 bases, and 8 bases separated the two germline ends. The CDR3 consists of 12 residues. Germline CDR1 SGHTA, CDR2 FQGNSA. The CDR3 reads CASSEGPYGYTF. CDR3 DNA sequence: TGTGCCAGCAGCGAGGGACCCTATGGCTACACCTTC.

V usage is TRBV25-1 and J usage is TRBJ2-7; 7 positions agree with TRBD2. Germline CDR1 reads MGHDK; CDR2 reads SYGVNS. The CDR3 has 11 amino acids. V dropped 9 bases and J dropped 5; count of bases not matched to a gene: 4. The DNA of the CDR3 is TGTGCCAGACGCGGGAGCGACGAGCAGTACTTC. It translates to CARRGSDEQYF.

This clonotype was detected ten times or more. The rearrangement links TRBV14 to TRBJ2-1, with a tentative D call TRBD1 (6 bases). Trimming cost V 3 bases and J 5 bases, with 14 bases left between them. CDR3 length: 15 residues. Germline loops: CDR1 SGHDN, CDR2 FVKESK. The CDR3 reads CASSHRTEKNNEQFF. The DNA for the CDR3 is TGTGCCAGCAGCCATCGGACAGAAAAAAACAATGAGCAGTTCTTC.

About this clonotype: This likely comes from a read error, as the CDR3 has no conserved phenylalanine or tryptophan at its end. This chain links TRBV27 with TRBJ2-1, with 7 nucleotides matching TRBD2. The germline gives CDR1 MNHEY, CDR2 SMNVEV (reference sequence). V was pared by 5 bases and J by 13 bases, with 11 bases of the junction left unmatched. This CDR3 comprises 13 residues. This CDR3 reads CASSLYDRTRQFV. As DNA, the CDR3 is TGTGCCAGCAGTCTGTACGACCGGACTAGACAGTTCGTC.

The V call is TRBV9, the J call TRBJ2-6; 9 nucleotides match TRBD1. The CDR3 is 19 amino acids. Per the germline V gene, CDR1 is SGDLS and CDR2 is YYNGEE. The J segment lost 3 bases and the V segment lost 2 bases, leaving 12 bases of the junction unmatched. This CDR3 reads CASSVYPGQGNNGANVLTF. The CDR3 nucleotides read TGTGCCAGCAGCGTTTATCCGGGACAGGGTAACAATGGGGCCAACGTCCTGACTTTC.

A remark on this clonotype: At one end the junction does not follow the germline gene, possibly because of a read error. The chain links TRBV19 to TRBJ2-2, with 7 bases lining up with TRBD1. The CDR3 is 14 residues long. Germline V gene data show CDR1 as LNHDA and CDR2 as SQIVND (reference sequence). Here the CDR3 DNA reads TGTGCCAGTAGCCCGGGACAGAACTCCGGGGAGCTGTTTTTT. Its protein is CASSPGQNSGELFF.

This chain joins TRBV28 and TRBJ2-6; no definite D call. CDR3 length: 15 residues. Germline-derived CDR1 and CDR2 are MDHEN and SYDVKM. Trimming shortened V by 1 base and J by 3 bases, and 7 bases separated the two germline ends. CDR3 DNA: TGTGCCAGCAGTTTATACCAGAATGGGGCCAACGTCCTGACTTTC. Protein sequence: CASSLYQNGANVLTF.

This clonotype was seen repeatedly, ten times or more. The rearrangement links TRBV6-5 to TRBJ1-3; D remains ambiguous. Per the germline V gene, CDR1 is MNHEY and CDR2 is SVGAGI. Trimming cost V 0 bases and J 2 bases, with 8 bases left between them. The length of the CDR3 is 15 residues. This CDR3 reads CASSYSKGPGNTIYF. In DNA form, the CDR3 reads TGTGCCAGCAGTTACTCGAAGGGTCCTGGAAACACCATATATTTT.

A note on this clonotype: This could be a read error, since a much larger clone is one nucleotide away. V gene TRBV6-1 combines with J gene TRBJ1-3, with a tentative D call TRBD1 (6 bases). Germline assignment: CDR1 MNHNS and CDR2 SASEGT. The CDR3 consists of 15 residues. Written as DNA, the CDR3 is TGTGCCAGCATTTATCTCCAGGGGCATTTAAACACCTTATATTTT. Translating gives CASIYLQGHLNTLYF.

This chain uses TRBV7-2 with TRBJ1-3; the D gene is possibly TRBD1 (6 bases). Per germline, CDR1 SGHTA and CDR2 FQGNSA. V was trimmed by 6 bases and J by 1 base, leaving 13 bases between them. The CDR3 totals 15 residues. CDR3 sequence (DNA): TGTGCCAGCAGATACGAACAGGGTTCTGGAAACACCATATATTTT. It translates to CASRYEQGSGNTIYF.

This clonotype was seen many times. Being one base from a much bigger clone, this may be a read error. This chain joins TRBV29-1 and TRBJ2-7; maybe TRBD2 (6 bases). CDR1 is SQVTM, CDR2 ANQGSEA, per germline. V gave up 6 bases and J gave up 5 bases, with 17 bases separating them. This CDR3 is 13 amino acids long. CDR3 coding DNA: TGCAGCGTGATGGGGGGTGGGGCGCACGAGCAGTACTTC. Translated, it gives CSVMGGGAHEQYF.

By sample share, this clonotype is medium-sized. The rearrangement joins TRBV2 to TRBJ2-6, with 8 bases lining up with TRBD1. CDR1 and CDR2 (germline): SNHLY, FYNNEI. CDR3 length: 15 amino acids. V gave up 6 bases and J gave up 2 bases; unmatched junction bases: 3. For the CDR3, the DNA is TGTGCCAGCAGCTCGGGACAGGCTGGGGCCAACGTCCTGACTTTC. Translating gives CASSSGQAGANVLTF.

Points on this clonotype: This CDR3 fails to terminate in the conserved phenylalanine or tryptophan, so it likely reflects a read error. This chain's CDR3 is CASSFRQVGSNQPQHL. The CDR3 DNA reads as TGTGCCAGCAGCTTTCGACAGGTCGGTAGCAATCAGCCCCAGCATTTG. The chain couples TRBV5-8 to TRBJ1-5, with D possibly TRBD1 on 6 matching bases. Trimming pared 2 bases from V and 0 bases from J, leaving 12 bases between. From germline, CDR1 is SGHTS and CDR2 YDEGEE. This CDR3 has 16 amino acids.